The 7 T cell receptor beta chains given below trace back to one sample, sequenced in a study of cytomegalovirus exposure and HLA in healthy donors. The PCR employed 60 Vbeta primers together with 13 Jbeta primers. TCRdb's copy holds only in-frame clones and misses some; the assay was immunoSEQ multiplex PCR. The table shows under 170,000 clones, with around 60% occurring only once. The sample comprised PBMCs. The receptors derive from an older woman in good health and CMV-seropositive.

V and J are TRBV6-5 and TRBJ2-3; D gene uncertain. Looked up from germline, CDR1 is MNHEY and CDR2 is SVGAGI. CDR3 length: 15 residues. With 0 bases removed from V and 1 base from J, the gap between germline ends came to 8 bases. In DNA, the CDR3 is TGTGCCAGCAGTTACTCGGTCCGGGGCACAGATACGCAGTATTTT. As protein: CASSYSVRGTDTQYF.

V and J are TRBV10-3 and TRBJ1-4; possibly TRBD1 for D (5 bases). The V end was cut by 5 bases, the J end by 3 bases, with 13 bases between. Looked up from germline, CDR1 is ENHRY and CDR2 is SYGVKD. This CDR3 has 15 residues. CDR3 sequence: CAISLSREANEKLFF. CDR3 nucleotide sequence: TGTGCCATCAGTTTAAGCAGGGAGGCTAATGAAAAACTGTTTTTT.

This clone was detected only a few times. The genes are TRBV4-2 and TRBJ2-7, with 10 bases fitting TRBD1. The CDR3 sequence is 14 residues long. V lost 4 bases and J lost 3; bases outside the gene matches: 3. The V gene's germline CDR1 is LGHNA and CDR2 YNFKEQ. CDR3: CASSPRTGGYEQYF. The CDR3 DNA reads as TGTGCCAGCAGCCCGAGGACAGGGGGCTACGAGCAGTACTTC.

The rearrangement joins TRBV7-9 to TRBJ1-4; D ambiguous. Germline CDR1 and CDR2: SEHNR and FQNEAQ (reference sequence). V lost 4 bases and J lost 3, with 9 bases in between. This CDR3 contains 14 residues. CDR3 coding DNA: TGTGCCAGCAGCTCTGAGAGGGCTAATGAAAAACTGTTTTTT. The encoded protein is CASSSERANEKLFF.

The chain recombines TRBV28 with TRBJ2-5; perhaps TRBD2 as D (5 bases). Germline CDR1 is MDHEN and CDR2 is SYDVKM. The CDR3 runs 13 residues. The V and J ends lost 5 bases and 6 bases respectively, with 13 bases between them. In DNA form, the CDR3 reads TGTGCCAGCAGTCTCGGGATAAGGAAGACCCAGTACTTC. The encoded protein is CASSLGIRKTQYF.

V and J are TRBV28 and TRBJ2-1; 9 bases fit TRBD2. V was pared by 9 bases and J by 9 bases, with 6 bases of the junction left unmatched. The germline V gene has CDR1 MDHEN and CDR2 SYDVKM. The CDR3 length is 12 residues. This CDR3 is CASAGGPVEQFF. Written as DNA, the CDR3 is TGTGCCAGTGCGGGAGGGCCGGTTGAGCAGTTCTTC.

The V and J genes are TRBV7-9 and TRBJ2-5; D uncertain. With 1 base removed from V and 3 bases from J, the gap between germline ends came to 12 bases. There are 15 residues in the CDR3. Looked up from germline, CDR1 is SEHNR and CDR2 is FQNEAQ (reference sequence). CDR3 coding DNA: TGTGCCAGCAGCTTAGGTTTTTTTGCGGAAGAGACCCAGTACTTC. It translates to CASSLGFFAEETQYF.